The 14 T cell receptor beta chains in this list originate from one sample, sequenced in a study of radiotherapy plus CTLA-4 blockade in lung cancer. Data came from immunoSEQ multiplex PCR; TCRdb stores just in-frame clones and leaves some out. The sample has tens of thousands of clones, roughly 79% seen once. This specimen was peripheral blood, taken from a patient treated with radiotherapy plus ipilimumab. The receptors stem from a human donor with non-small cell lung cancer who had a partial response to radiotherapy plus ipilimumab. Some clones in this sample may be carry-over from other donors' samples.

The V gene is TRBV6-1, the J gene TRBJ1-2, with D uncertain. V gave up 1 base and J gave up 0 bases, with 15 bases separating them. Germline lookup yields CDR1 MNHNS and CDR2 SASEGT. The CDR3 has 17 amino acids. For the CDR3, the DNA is TGTGCCAGCAGTGAAGAACAACGACTATTCTCTAACTATGGCTACACCTTC. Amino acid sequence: CASSEEQRLFSNYGYTF.

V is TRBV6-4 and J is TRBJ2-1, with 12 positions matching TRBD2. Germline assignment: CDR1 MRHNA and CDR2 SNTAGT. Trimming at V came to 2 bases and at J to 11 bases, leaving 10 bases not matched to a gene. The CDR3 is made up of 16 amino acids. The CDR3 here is CASSDNLAGGRSQQFF. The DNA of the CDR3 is TGTGCCAGCAGTGACAATCTAGCGGGAGGGCGGTCCCAGCAGTTCTTC.

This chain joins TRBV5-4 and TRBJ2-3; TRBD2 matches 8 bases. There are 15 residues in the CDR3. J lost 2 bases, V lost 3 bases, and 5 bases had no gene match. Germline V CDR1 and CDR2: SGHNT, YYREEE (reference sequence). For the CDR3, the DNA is TGTGCCAGCAGCTCGGCGGGGGGATACACAGATACGCAGTATTTT. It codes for CASSSAGGYTDTQYF.

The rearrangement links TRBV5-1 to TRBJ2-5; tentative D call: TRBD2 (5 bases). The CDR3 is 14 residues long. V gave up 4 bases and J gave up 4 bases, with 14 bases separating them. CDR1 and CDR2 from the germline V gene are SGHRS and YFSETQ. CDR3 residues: CASSIGNTGETQYF. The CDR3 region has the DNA TGCGCCAGCAGCATCGGGAACACCGGAGAGACCCAGTACTTC.

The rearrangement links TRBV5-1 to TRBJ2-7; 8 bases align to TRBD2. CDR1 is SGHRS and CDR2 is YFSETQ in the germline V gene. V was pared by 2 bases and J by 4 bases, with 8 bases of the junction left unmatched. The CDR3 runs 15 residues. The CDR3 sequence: CASSLGTGGPYEQYF. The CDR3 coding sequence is TGCGCCAGCAGCTTAGGAACGGGGGGGCCATACGAGCAGTACTTC. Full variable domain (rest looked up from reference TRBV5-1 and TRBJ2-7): KAGVTQTPRYLIKTRGQQVTLSCSPISGHRSVSWYQQTPGQGLQFLFEYFSETQRNKGNFPGRFSGRQFSNSRSEMNVSTLELGDSALYLCASSLGTGGPYEQYFGPGTRLTVT.

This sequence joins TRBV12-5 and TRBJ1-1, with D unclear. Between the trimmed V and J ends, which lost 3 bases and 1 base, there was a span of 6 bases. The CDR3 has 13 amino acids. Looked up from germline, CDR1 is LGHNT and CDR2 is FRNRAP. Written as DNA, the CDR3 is TGTGCTAGTGGTTTACCCGGGAACACTGAAGCTTTCTTT. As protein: CASGLPGNTEAFF.

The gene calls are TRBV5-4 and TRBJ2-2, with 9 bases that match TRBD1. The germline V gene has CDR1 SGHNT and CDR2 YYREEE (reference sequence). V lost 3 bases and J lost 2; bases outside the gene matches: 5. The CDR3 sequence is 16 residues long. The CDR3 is CASSSPGQGNTGELFF. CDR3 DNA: TGTGCCAGCAGCTCTCCGGGACAGGGAAACACCGGGGAGCTGTTTTTT.

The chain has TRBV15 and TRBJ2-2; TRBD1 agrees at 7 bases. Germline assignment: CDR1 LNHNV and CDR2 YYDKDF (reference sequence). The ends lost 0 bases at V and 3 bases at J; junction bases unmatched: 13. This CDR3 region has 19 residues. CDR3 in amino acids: CATSRDLRGRNMDTGELFF. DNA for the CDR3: TGTGCCACCAGCAGAGATTTGAGGGGGCGCAATATGGACACCGGGGAGCTGTTTTTT. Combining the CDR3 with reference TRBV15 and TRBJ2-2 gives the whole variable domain DAMVIQNPRYQVTQFGKPVTLSCSQTLNHNVMYWYQQKSSQAPKLLFHYYDKDFNNEADTPDNFQSRRPNTSFCFLDIRSPGLGDTAMYLCATSRDLRGRNMDTGELFFGEGSRLTVL.

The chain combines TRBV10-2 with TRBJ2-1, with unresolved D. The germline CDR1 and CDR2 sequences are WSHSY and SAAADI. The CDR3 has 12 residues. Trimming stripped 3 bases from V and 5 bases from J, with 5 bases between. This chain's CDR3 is CASSELDNEQFF. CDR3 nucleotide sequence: TGCGCCAGCAGTGAACTGGACAATGAGCAGTTCTTC.

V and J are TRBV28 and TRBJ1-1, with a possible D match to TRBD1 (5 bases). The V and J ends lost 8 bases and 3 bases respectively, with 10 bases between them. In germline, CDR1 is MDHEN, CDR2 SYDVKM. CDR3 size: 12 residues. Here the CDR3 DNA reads TGTGCCAGCCGGGGGGGGTACACTGAAGCTTTCTTT. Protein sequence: CASRGGYTEAFF.

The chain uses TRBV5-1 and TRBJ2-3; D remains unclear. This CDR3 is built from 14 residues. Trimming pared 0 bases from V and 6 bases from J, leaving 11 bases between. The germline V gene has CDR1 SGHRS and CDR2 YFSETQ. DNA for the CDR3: TGCGCCAGCAGCTTGGCCGTCCGGTTCGATACGCAGTATTTT. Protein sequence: CASSLAVRFDTQYF. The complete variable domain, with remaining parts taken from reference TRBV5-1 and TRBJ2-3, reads KAGVTQTPRYLIKTRGQQVTLSCSPISGHRSVSWYQQTPGQGLQFLFEYFSETQRNKGNFPGRFSGRQFSNSRSEMNVSTLELGDSALYLCASSLAVRFDTQYFGPGTRLTVL.

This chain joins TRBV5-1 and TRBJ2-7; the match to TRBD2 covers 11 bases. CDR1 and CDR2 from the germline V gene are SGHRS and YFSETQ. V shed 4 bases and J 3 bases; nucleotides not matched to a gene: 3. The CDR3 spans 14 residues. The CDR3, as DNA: TGCGCCAGCAGCGGAGGGACTAGCGGCTACGAGCAGTACTTC. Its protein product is CASSGGTSGYEQYF. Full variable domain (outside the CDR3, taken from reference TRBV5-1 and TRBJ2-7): KAGVTQTPRYLIKTRGQQVTLSCSPISGHRSVSWYQQTPGQGLQFLFEYFSETQRNKGNFPGRFSGRQFSNSRSEMNVSTLELGDSALYLCASSGGTSGYEQYFGPGTRLTVT.

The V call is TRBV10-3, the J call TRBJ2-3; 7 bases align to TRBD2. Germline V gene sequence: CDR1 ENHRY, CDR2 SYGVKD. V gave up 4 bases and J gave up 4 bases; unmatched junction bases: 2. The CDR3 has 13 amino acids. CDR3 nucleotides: TGTGCCATCAGTGGCGGGGGTGCAGATACGCAGTATTTT. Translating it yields CAISGGGADTQYF.

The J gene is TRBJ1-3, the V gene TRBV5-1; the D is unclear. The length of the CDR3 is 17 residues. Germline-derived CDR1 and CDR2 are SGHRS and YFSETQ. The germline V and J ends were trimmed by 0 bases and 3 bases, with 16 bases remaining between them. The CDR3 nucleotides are TGCGCCAGCAGCTTGGTCCCTGACGCGACGGGTGGAAACACCATATATTTT. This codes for CASSLVPDATGGNTIYF.